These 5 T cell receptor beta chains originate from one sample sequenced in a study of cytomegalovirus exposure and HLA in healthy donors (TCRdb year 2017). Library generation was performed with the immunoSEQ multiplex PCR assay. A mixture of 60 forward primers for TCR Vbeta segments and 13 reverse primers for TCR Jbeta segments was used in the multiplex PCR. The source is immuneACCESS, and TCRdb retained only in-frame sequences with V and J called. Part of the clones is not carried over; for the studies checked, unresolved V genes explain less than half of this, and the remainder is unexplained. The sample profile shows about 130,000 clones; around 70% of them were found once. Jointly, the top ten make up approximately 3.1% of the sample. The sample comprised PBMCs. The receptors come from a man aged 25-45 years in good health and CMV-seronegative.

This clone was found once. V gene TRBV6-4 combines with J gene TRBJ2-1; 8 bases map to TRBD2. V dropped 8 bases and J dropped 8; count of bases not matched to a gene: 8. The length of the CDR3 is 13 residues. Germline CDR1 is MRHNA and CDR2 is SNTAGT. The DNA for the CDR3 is TGTGCCAGCGCGGAGGGACTAGGCTATGAGCAGTTCTTC. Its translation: CASAEGLGYEQFF.

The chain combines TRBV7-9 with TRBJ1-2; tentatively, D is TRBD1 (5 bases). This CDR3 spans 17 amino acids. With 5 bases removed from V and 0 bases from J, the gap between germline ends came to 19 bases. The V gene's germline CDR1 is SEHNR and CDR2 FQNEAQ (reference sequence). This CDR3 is CASSVNSGNIANYGYTF. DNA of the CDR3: TGTGCCAGCAGCGTCAACTCAGGGAACATAGCTAACTATGGCTACACCTTC.

CDR3 sequence: CASSYEGDPMGEQFF. The CDR3, as DNA: TGTGCCAGCAGTTACGAGGGGGACCCAATGGGTGAGCAGTTCTTC. J is TRBJ2-1 and V is TRBV6-5; D might be TRBD1 (6 bases). V was pared by 2 bases and J by 9 bases, with 17 bases between. The CDR3 is 15 amino acids. Germline CDR1 is MNHEY and CDR2 is SVGAGI.

This chain's CDR3 is CASSQSDRPNQPQHF. In DNA, the CDR3 is TGTGCCAGCAGTCAATCGGACAGGCCAAATCAGCCCCAGCATTTT. The rearrangement joins TRBV6-5 to TRBJ1-5, with 7 bases lining up with TRBD1. This CDR3 contains 15 residues. CDR1 and CDR2 from the germline V gene are MNHEY and SVGAGI. Unmatched junction bases numbered 8, after V lost 5 bases and J lost 4 bases.

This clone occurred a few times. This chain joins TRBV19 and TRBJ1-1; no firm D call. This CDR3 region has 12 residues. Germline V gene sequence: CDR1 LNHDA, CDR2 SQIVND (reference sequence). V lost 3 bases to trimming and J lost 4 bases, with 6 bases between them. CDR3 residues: CASSIGSTEAFF. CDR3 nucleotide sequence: TGTGCCAGTAGTATCGGGAGCACTGAAGCTTTCTTT. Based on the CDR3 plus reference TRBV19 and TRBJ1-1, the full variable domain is DGGITQSPKYLFRKEGQNVTLSCEQNLNHDAMYWYRQDPGQGLRLIYYSQIVNDFQKGDIAEGYSVSREKKESFPLTVTSAQKNPTAFYLCASSIGSTEAFFGQGTRLTVV.